This T cell receptor (beta chain) is drawn from a study of blood T cell repertoires in COVID-19. Study details: The United States, Italy and Spain were the sources of the acute and convalescent COVID-19 samples. From T cells, B-cell-depleted T cells, or PBMCs came the material, which was cDNA or gDNA.

Source study methods: Estimates of nucleated cell counts were drawn from the amplification of reference gene primers. Sequencing was performed with immunoSEQ multiplex PCR; in TCRdb, only in-frame clones are kept and a portion is missing. That table furnishes V, J and clone size, whereas the DNA furnished D and trimming. The data contain under 55,000 clones, around 85% of them singletons. The V gene end was trimmed by 0 bases and the J gene end by 4 bases; junction bases not matched to a gene: 4. The CDR3 has 15 amino acids. Germline V lookup: CDR1 SGHRS, CDR2 YFSETQ. Sequencing was done on a sample of peripheral blood. The chain carries TRBV5-1 and TRBJ1-1, with 9 positions matching TRBD1. This clonotype was sampled from a woman older than 75 with acute or convalescent COVID-19. The CDR3 sequence is CASSLGYRGRTEAFF. The CDR3 DNA reads as TGCGCCAGCAGCTTGGGTTACAGGGGGCGCACTGAAGCTTTCTTT.